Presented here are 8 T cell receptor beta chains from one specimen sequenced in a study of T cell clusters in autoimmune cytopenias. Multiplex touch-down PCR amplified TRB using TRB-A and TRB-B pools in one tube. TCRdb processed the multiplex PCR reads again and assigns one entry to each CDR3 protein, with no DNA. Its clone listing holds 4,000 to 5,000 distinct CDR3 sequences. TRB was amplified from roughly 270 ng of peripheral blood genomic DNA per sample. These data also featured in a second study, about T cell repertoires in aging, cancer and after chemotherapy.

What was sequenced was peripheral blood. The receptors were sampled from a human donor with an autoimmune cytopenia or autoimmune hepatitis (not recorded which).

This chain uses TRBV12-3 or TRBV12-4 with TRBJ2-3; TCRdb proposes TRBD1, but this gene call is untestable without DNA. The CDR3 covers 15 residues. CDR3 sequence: CASSTSGVQTDTQYF.

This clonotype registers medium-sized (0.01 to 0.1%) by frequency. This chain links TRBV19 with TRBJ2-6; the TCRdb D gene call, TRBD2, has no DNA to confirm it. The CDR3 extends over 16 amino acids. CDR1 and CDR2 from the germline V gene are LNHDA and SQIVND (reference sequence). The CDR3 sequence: CASKKRVHSGANVLTF.

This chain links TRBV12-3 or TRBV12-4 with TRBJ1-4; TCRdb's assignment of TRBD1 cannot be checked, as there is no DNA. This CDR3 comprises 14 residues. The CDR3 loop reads CASRQTGDSEKLFF.

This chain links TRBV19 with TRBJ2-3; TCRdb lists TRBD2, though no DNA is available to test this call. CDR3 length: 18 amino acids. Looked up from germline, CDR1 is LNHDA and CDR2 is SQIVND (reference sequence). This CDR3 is CASSIVAPSGGVADTQYF.

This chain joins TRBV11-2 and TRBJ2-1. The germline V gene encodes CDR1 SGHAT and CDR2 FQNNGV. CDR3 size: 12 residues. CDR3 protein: CASSLDKYEQFF.

CDR3 region: CASSLFGHIKAEQFF. The chain couples TRBV27 to TRBJ2-1. Germline V gives CDR1 MNHEY, CDR2 SMNVEV (reference sequence). There are 15 residues in the CDR3.

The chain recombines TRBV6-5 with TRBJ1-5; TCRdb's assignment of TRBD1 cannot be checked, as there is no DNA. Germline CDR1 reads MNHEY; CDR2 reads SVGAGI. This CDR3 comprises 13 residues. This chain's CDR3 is CASSDRAGQPQHF.

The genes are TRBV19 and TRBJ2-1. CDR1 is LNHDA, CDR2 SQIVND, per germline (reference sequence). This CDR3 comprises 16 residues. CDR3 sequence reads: CASSIAGSQPYNEQFF.